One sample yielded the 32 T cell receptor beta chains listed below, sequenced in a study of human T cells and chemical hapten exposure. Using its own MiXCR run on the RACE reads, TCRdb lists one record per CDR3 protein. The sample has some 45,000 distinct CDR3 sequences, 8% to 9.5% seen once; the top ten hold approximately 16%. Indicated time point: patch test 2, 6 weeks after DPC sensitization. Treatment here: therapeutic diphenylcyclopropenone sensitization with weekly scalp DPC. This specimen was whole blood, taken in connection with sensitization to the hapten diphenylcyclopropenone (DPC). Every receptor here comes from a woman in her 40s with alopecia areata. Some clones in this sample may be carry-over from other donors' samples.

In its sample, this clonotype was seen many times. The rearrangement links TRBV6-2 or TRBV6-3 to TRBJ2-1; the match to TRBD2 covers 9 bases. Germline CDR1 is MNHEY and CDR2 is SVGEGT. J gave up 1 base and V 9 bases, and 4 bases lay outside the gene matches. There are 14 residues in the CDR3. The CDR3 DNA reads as TGTGCCAGTATGAGCGGGGGGTCCTACAATGAGCAGTTCTTC. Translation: CASMSGGSYNEQFF.

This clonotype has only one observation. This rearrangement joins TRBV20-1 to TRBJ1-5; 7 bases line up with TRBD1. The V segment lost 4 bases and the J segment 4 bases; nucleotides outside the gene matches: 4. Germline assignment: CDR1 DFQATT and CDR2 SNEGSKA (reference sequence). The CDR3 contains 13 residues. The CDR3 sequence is CSATKQGNQPQHF. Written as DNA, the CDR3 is TGCAGTGCTACCAAACAGGGGAATCAGCCCCAGCATTTT.

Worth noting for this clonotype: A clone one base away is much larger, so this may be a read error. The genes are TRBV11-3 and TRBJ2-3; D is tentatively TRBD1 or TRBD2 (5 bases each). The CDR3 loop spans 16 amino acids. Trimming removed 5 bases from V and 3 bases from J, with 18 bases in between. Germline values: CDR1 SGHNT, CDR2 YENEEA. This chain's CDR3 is CASSPGVDGGTDTQYF. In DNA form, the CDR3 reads TGTGCCAGCAGCCCCGGGGTCGATGGGGGAACAGATACGCAGTATTTT.

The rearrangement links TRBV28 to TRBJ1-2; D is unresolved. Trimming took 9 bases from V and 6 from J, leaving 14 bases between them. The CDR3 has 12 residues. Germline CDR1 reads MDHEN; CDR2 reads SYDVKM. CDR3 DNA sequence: TGTGCCAGTTCGGACCGCGGGGATGGCTACACCTTC. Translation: CASSDRGDGYTF.

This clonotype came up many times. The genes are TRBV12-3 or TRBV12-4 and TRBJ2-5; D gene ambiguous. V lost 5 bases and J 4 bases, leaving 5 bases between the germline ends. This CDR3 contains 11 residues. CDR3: CASSARETQYF. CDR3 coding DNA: TGTGCCAGCAGTGCGAGAGAGACCCAGTACTTC.

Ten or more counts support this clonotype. The CDR3 loop is CASSGGNTEAFF. CDR3 coding DNA: TGTGCCAGCAGCGGGGGTAACACTGAAGCTTTCTTT. The J gene is TRBJ1-1, the V gene TRBV3-1, with D possibly being TRBD1 (5 bases). Germline V lookup: CDR1 LGHDT, CDR2 YNNKEL (reference sequence). The V end lost 5 bases, the J end lost 2 bases, and 6 bases lay between the germline ends. CDR3 length: 12 amino acids.

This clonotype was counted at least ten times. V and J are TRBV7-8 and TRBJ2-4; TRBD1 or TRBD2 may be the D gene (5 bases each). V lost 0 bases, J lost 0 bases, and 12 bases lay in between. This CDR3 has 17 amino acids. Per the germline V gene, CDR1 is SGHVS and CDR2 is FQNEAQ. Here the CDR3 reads CASSLAGVLLAKNIQYF. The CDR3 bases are TGTGCCAGCAGCTTAGCGGGGGTCCTTCTAGCCAAAAACATTCAGTACTTC.

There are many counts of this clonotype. CDR3 coding DNA: TGTGCCAGCAGTCCCTCCGGGACAGGGGGTTCACCCCTCCACTTT. Its protein product is CASSPSGTGGSPLHF. The chain recombines TRBV6-5 with TRBJ1-6; TRBD1 matches 11 bases. There are 15 residues in the CDR3. Germline values: CDR1 MNHEY, CDR2 SVGAGI. V trimming: 5 bases; J trimming: 9 bases; junction bases outside the gene matches: 6.

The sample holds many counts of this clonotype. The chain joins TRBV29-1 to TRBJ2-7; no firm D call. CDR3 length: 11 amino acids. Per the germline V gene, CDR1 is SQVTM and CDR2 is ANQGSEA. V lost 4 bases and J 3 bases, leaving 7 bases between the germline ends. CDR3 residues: CSVARDYEQYF. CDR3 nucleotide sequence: TGCAGCGTTGCCAGAGACTACGAGCAGTACTTC.

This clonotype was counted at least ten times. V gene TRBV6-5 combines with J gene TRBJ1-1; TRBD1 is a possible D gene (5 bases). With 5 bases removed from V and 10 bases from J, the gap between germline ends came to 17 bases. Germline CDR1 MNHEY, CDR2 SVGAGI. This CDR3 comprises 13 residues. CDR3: CASSRDRWVVAFF. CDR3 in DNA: TGTGCCAGCAGTCGGGACCGCTGGGTTGTAGCTTTCTTT.

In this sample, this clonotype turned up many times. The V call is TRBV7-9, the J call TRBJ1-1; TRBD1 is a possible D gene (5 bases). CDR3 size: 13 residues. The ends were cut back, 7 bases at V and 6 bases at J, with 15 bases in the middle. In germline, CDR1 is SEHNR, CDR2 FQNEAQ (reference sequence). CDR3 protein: CASKRGTGAEAFF. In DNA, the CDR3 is TGTGCCAGCAAGAGAGGGACGGGGGCTGAAGCTTTCTTT.

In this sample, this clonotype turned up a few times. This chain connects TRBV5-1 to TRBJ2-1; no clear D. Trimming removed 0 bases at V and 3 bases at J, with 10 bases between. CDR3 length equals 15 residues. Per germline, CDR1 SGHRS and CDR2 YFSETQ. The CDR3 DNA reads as TGCGCCAGCAGCTTGGGGGCCCACCTCTACAATGAGCAGTTCTTC. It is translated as CASSLGAHLYNEQFF.

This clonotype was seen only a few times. In DNA form, the CDR3 reads TGCGCCAGCAGCTGGACAGGGGAGAATCAGCCCCAGCATTTT. Encoded protein: CASSWTGENQPQHF. The rearrangement uses TRBV5-1 and TRBJ1-5, with TRBD1 matching 9 bases. The CDR3 contains 14 residues. After removal of 3 bases from V and 4 bases from J, the junction contained 2 bases not matched to a gene. The V gene's germline CDR1 is SGHRS and CDR2 YFSETQ.

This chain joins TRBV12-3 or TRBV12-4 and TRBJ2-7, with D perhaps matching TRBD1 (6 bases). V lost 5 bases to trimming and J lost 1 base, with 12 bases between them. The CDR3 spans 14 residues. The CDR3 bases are TGTGCCAGCAGTCTCCAGGGGAAGTCCTACGAGCAGTACTTC. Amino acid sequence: CASSLQGKSYEQYF.

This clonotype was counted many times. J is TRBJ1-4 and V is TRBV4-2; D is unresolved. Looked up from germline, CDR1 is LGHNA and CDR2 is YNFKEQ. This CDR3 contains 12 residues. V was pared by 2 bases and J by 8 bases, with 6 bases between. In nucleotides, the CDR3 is TGTGCCAGCAGCCAACTTGGGGAAAAACTGTTTTTT. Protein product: CASSQLGEKLFF.

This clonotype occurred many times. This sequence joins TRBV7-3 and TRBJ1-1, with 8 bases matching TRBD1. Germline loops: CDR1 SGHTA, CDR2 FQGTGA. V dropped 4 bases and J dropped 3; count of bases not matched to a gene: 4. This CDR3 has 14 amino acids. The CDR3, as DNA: TGTGCCAGCAGCTCCGGACAGGGACACACTGAAGCTTTCTTT. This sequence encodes CASSSGQGHTEAFF.

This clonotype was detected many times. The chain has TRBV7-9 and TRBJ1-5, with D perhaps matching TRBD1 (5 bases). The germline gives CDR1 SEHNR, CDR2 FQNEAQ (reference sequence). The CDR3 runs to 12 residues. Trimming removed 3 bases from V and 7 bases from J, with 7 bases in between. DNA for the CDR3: TGTGCCAGCAGCTTGGGGGAGCAGCCCCAGCATTTT. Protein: CASSLGEQPQHF. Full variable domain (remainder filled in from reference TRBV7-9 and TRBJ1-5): DTGVSQNPRHKITKRGQNVTFRCDPISEHNRLYWYRQTLGQGPEFLTYFQNEAQLEKSRLLSDRFSAERPKGSFSTLEIQRTEQGDSAMYLCASSLGEQPQHFGDGTRLSIL.

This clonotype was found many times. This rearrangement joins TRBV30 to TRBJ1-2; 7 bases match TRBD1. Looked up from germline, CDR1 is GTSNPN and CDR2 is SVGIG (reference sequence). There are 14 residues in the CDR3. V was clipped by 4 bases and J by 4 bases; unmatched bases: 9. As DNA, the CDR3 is TGTGCCTGGAAAGAACCGGGACAGAGCTATGGCTACACCTTC. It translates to CAWKEPGQSYGYTF.

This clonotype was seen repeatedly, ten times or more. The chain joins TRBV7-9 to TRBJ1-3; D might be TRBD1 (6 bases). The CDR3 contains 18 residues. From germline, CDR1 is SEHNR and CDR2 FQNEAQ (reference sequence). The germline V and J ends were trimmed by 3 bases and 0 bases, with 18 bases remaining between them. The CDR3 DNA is TGTGCCAGCAGCTTGGGGGGCGGATTCGGGATCTCTGGAAACACCATATATTTT. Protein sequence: CASSLGGGFGISGNTIYF.

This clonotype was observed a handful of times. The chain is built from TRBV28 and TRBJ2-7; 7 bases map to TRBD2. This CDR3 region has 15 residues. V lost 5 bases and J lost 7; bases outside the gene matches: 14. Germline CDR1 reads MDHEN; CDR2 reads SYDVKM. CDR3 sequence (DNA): TGTGCCAGCAGTGGTTCGGGGGGACCTTTAAGGGAGCAGTACTTC. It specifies CASSGSGGPLREQYF. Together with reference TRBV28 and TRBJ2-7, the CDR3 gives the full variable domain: DVKVTQSSRYLVKRTGEKVFLECVQDMDHENMFWYRQDPGLGLRLIYFSYDVKMKEKGDIPEGYSVSREKKERFSLILESASTNQTSMYLCASSGSGGPLREQYFGPGTRLTVT.

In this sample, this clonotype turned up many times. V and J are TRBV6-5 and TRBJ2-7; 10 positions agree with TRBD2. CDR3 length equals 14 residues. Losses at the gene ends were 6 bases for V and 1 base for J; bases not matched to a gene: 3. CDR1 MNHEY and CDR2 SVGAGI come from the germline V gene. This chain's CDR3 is CASRQRGGSYEQYF. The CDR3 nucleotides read TGTGCCAGCAGGCAGCGGGGGGGTTCCTACGAGCAGTACTTC.

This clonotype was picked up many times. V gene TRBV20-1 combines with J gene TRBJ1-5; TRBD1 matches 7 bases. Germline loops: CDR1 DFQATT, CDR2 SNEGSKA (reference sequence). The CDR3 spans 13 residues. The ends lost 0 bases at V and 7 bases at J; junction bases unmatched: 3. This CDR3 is CSARETRGQPQHF. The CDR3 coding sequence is TGCAGTGCTAGAGAAACCAGGGGGCAGCCCCAGCATTTT.

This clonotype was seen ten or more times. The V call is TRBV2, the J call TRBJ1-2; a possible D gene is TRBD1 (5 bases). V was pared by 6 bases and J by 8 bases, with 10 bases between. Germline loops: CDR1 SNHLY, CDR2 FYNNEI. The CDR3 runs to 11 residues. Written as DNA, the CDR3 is TGTGCCAGCAGGGGGGTGGAGGGCTACACCTTC. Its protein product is CASRGVEGYTF.

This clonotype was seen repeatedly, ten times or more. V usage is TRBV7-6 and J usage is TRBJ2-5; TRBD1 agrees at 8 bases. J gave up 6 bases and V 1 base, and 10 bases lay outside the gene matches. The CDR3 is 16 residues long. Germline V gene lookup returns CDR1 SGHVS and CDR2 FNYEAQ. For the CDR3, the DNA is TGTGCCAGCAGCTTAGATCGGTTCGACAGGGGAAAGACCCAGTACTTC. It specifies CASSLDRFDRGKTQYF.

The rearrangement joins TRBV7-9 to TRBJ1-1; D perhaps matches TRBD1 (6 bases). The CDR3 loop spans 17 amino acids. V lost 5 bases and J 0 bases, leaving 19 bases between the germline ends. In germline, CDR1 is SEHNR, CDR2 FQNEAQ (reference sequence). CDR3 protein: CASSDPLIGGLNTEAFF. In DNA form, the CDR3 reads TGTGCCAGCAGCGATCCCCTGATTGGGGGGCTGAACACTGAAGCTTTCTTT.

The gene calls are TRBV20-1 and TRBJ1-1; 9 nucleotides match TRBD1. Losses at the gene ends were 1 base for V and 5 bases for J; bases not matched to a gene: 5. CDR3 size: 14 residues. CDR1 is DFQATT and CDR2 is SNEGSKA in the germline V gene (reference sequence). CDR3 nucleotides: TGCAGTGCTAGAGGAGACAGGGGGGGGACTGAAGCTTTCTTT. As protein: CSARGDRGGTEAFF.

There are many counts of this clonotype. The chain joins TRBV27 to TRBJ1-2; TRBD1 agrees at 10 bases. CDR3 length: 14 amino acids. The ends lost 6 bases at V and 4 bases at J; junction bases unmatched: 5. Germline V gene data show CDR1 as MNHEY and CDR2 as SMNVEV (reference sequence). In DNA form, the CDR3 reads TGTGCCAGCAGGACGGGGACAGGGGTCTATGGCTACACCTTC. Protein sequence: CASRTGTGVYGYTF.

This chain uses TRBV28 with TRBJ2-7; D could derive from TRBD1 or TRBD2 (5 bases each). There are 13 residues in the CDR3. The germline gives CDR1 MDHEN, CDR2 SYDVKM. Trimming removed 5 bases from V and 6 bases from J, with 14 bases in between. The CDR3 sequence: CASSETPGTEQYF. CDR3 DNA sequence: TGTGCCAGCAGTGAAACCCCAGGGACCGAGCAGTACTTC.

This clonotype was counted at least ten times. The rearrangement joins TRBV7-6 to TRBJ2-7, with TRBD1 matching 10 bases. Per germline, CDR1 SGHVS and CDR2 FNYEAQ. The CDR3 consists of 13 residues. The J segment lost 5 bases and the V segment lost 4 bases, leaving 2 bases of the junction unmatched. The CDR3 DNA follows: TGTGCCAGCAGCTGGACAGGGGGGGACGAGCAGTACTTC. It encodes CASSWTGGDEQYF.

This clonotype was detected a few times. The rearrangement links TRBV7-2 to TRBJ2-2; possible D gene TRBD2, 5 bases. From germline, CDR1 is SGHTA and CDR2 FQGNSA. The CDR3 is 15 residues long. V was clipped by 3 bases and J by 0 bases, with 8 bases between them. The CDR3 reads CASSFEGSNTGELFF. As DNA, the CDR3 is TGTGCCAGCAGCTTCGAGGGCTCGAACACCGGGGAGCTGTTTTTT.

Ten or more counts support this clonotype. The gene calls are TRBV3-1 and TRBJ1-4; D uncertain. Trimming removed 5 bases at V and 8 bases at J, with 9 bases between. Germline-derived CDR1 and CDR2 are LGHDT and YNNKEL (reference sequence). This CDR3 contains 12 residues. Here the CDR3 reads CASSLRTEKLFF. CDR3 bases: TGTGCCAGCAGCTTACGGACCGAAAAACTGTTTTTT. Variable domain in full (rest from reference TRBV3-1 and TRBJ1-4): DTAVSQTPKYLVTQMGNDKSIKCEQNLGHDTMYWYKQDSKKFLKIMFSYNNKELIINETVPNRFSPKSPDKAHLNLHINSLELGDSAVYFCASSLRTEKLFFGSGTQLSVL.

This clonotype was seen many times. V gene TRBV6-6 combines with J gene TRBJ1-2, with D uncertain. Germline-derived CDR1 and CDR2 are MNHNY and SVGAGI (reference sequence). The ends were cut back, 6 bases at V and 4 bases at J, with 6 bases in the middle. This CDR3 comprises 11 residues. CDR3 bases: TGTGCCAGCAGACAATCCTATGGCTACACCTTC. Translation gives CASRQSYGYTF.